The present T cell receptor gamma chain was sequenced within a study of γδ T cells in repeated Plasmodium falciparum infection. Study outcomes and limitations: Vdelta2-negative gammadelta repertoires appeared less diverse and less shared in Malian than Australian children.

Both TRG and TRD chains were sequenced from each sorted sample. TCRdb called clones anew from the multiplex PCR reads with CATT. Here the sample spans more than 20,000 gamma-chain clones, 3% being singletons. The CDR3 has 32 residues if both end residues are counted. The V gene's germline CDR1 is VINAFY and CDR2 YDVSNSKD. At least ten counts were recorded for this clone. Its specificity is not known. A far larger clone is one base from this, pointing to a likely read error. It is unclear where the CDR3 begins or ends on the DNA, so no DNA is shown, and the CDR3 is as TCRdb lists it. Flow sorting of PBMC yielded separate Vgamma9/Vdelta2+ and Vdelta2-negative gammadelta T cell populations for bulk repertoire analysis.

The source is a pool of human donors (malaria-infected and uninfected, not separated). Sequenced material: gamma-delta T cells from blood. The V gene is listed as TRGV5; no J gene was called. CDR3 protein: CATWDRRRIIRNPLAVEQHWLSQVSIGRIQHF.